The clone carrying this TCR beta chain was detected a few times. The antigen remains unidentified. This sample was included in a study of T cells after yellow fever vaccination. The study's findings and limits: Once the booster was given, most primary-vaccination clones reappeared, at 95% to 97% for CD4 and roughly 90% for CD8. When the response was secondary, it was weaker but reached its peak faster, day 5 versus 15. CD4 and CD8 compartments shared a small share of clonotypes.

Universal primer sites and UMIs were introduced during 5'RACE template-switching synthesis of TCR cDNA. TCRdb ran MiXCR on the 5' RACE reads and lists one entry per CDR3 protein. The sample includes 500,000 to 650,000 distinct CDR3 sequences, around 12% of them seen just once. The V gene lost 4 bases and the J gene lost 1 base, with 11 bases spanning the gap. The V gene's germline CDR1 is SGHRS and CDR2 YFSETQ. This CDR3 contains 15 residues. The chain employs TRBV5-1 and TRBJ2-2; possibly TRBD1 for D (6 bases). This sample comprised PBMCs, obtained on the day of the yellow fever booster vaccination. The sequence was obtained from a man aged 25 to 45 who received the YFV17D yellow fever vaccine. CDR3 nucleotides: TGCGCCAGCAGCGGCGGACAGATGAACACCGGGGAGCTGTTTTTT. Translation: CASSGGQMNTGELFF.